The TCR beta chain under discussion was sequenced for a study of OX40 agonist ivuxolimab in advanced cancers. Germline loops: CDR1 MNHNS, CDR2 SASEGT. The V and J ends lost 10 bases and 4 bases, in that order; junction bases with no gene match: 3. This CDR3 spans 14 amino acids. Sequencing was performed with immunoSEQ multiplex PCR; in TCRdb, only in-frame clones are kept and a portion is missing. The sample has tens of thousands of clones, roughly 82% seen once. The sample here was CD4+ or CD8+ T cells sorted from blood, taken in a trial of the OX40 agonist ivuxolimab. The sequence came from an adult with an advanced solid tumor such as melanoma, head and neck, liver or kidney cancer. The V gene is TRBV6-1, the J gene TRBJ2-1; 14 bases match TRBD2. The chain's CDR3 is CATGLAGGYNEQFF. CDR3 sequence (DNA): TGTGCCACCGGACTAGCGGGGGGATACAATGAGCAGTTCTTC.